This entry features one TCR beta chain sequence. Produced via immunoSEQ multiplex PCR; TCRdb's table is partial and in-frame only. The sample includes 250,000 to 350,000 clones, approximately 84% of them seen just once. The sample comes from a study of blood T cell repertoires in COVID-19. CDR3 length: 15 residues. Germline V gene lookup returns CDR1 SNHLY and CDR2 FYNNEI. V lost 6 bases to trimming and J lost 2 bases, with 14 bases between them. This TCR was sampled from a human donor with COVID-19, enrolled during active disease. The donor label of this sample is uncertain. The sequencing sample was made of peripheral blood. The chain employs TRBV2 and TRBJ1-5; the D gene is possibly TRBD1 (6 bases). The CDR3 DNA reads TGTGCCAGCAGCCCCGGCAGGGGAGGCAATCAGCCCCAGCATTTT. Its protein product is CASSPGRGGNQPQHF.